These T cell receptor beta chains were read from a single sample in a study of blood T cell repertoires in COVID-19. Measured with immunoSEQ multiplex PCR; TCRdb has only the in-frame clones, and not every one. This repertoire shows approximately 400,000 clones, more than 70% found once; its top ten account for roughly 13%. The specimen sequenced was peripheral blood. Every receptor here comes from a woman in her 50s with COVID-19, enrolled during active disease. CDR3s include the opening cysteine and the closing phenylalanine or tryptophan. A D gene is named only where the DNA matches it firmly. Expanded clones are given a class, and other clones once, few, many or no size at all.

CDR3: CASRPGAPDTQYF
DNA: TGTGCCAGCAGGCCTGGGGCCCCAGATACGCAGTATTTT
size: -
J: TRBJ2-3
V: TRBV27
D: -

CDR3: CASSQAGGAEQYF
DNA: TGTGCCAGCAGCCAAGCAGGGGGCGCCGAGCAGTACTTC
size: -
J: TRBJ2-7
V: TRBV3-1/TRBV3-2
D: TRBD1

CDR3: CASSEKIDPEGGYTF
DNA: TGTGCCAGCAGTGAGAAGATAGACCCGGAGGGTGGCTACACCTTC
size: -
J: TRBJ1-2
V: TRBV6-1
D: -

CDR3: CASSQGRSYSYEQYF
DNA: TGCGCCAGCAGCCAAGGACGGAGTTACTCCTACGAGCAGTACTTC
size: -
J: TRBJ2-7
V: TRBV4-1
D: -

CDR3: CASRRTEANVYGYTF
DNA: TGTGCCAGCAGGAGGACAGAAGCGAACGTCTATGGCTACACCTTC
size: -
J: TRBJ1-2
V: TRBV6-5
D: -

CDR3: CASSQTSGSYNEQFF
DNA: TGTGCCAGCAGCCAAACTAGCGGCTCCTACAATGAGCAGTTCTTC
size: -
J: TRBJ2-1
V: TRBV9
D: TRBD2

CDR3: CASSTVAYEQYF
DNA: TGTGCCAGCAGTACCGTAGCCTACGAGCAGTACTTC
size: -
J: TRBJ2-7
V: TRBV2
D: -

CDR3: CASSLILGALGEQFF
DNA: TGTGCCAGCAGCTTAATTTTGGGCGCACTAGGAGAGCAGTTCTTC
size: -
J: TRBJ2-1
V: TRBV11-1
D: -

CDR3: CATSISPGQGAYEQYF
DNA: TGTGCCACCAGCATCAGTCCGGGACAGGGGGCTTACGAGCAGTACTTC
size: -
J: TRBJ2-7
V: TRBV15
D: TRBD1

CDR3: CASSLAGGLPYEQYF
DNA: TGTGCCAGCAGCTTAGCGGGGGGGCTCCCCTACGAGCAGTACTTC
size: -
J: TRBJ2-7
V: TRBV7-2
D: -

CDR3: CASSWRDGSSSYEQYF
DNA: TGTGCCAGCAGCTGGCGGGACGGCTCTAGCTCCTACGAGCAGTACTTC
size: -
J: TRBJ2-7
V: TRBV5-6
D: -

CDR3: CASSSTTGGDQYF
DNA: TGTGCCAGCAGTTCCACGACAGGTGGCGATCAGTACTTC
size: -
J: TRBJ2-4
V: TRBV27
D: -

CDR3: CATSDPAADRPDSYEQYF
DNA: TGTGCCACCAGTGATCCGGCCGCGGACAGGCCCGACTCCTACGAGCAGTACTTC
size: -
J: TRBJ2-7
V: TRBV24-1
D: TRBD1

CDR3: CASSEALPAWWTGTDYGYTF
DNA: TGTGCCAGCAGTGAAGCGCTTCCGGCTTGGTGGACAGGGACGGACTATGGCTACACCTTC
size: -
J: TRBJ1-2
V: TRBV6-1
D: TRBD1

CDR3: CASTTSGQVTDTQYF
DNA: TGTGCCAGCACCACCTCGGGACAGGTTACAGATACGCAGTATTTT
size: -
J: TRBJ2-3
V: TRBV28
D: TRBD1

CDR3: CASSPLGGSYNSPLHF
DNA: TGTGCCAGCAGCCCACTGGGGGGTTCCTATAATTCACCCCTCCACTTT
size: -
J: TRBJ1-6
V: TRBV7-9
D: -

CDR3: CASSQERAVSYTF
DNA: TGTGCCAGCAGCCAAGAAAGAGCCGTCTCCTACACCTTC
size: -
J: TRBJ1-2
V: TRBV14
D: -

CDR3: CASSQGTRRGYF
DNA: TGTGCCAGCAGCCAAGGGACCCGCAGGGGGTACTTC
size: -
J: TRBJ2-5
V: TRBV3-1/TRBV3-2
D: -

CDR3: CASSLFTDSYNEQFF
DNA: TGTGCCAGCTCACTCTTTACAGATTCTTACAATGAGCAGTTCTTC
size: few
J: TRBJ2-1
V: TRBV18
D: -

CDR3: CASTFRGYQPQHF
DNA: TGTGCCAGCACCTTCCGGGGGTATCAGCCCCAGCATTTT
size: -
J: TRBJ1-5
V: TRBV12-3/TRBV12-4
D: -

CDR3: CASSPRTGGEQYF
DNA: TGTGCCAGCAGTCCGCGGACAGGGGGGGAGCAGTACTTC
size: -
J: TRBJ2-7
V: TRBV6-2/TRBV6-3
D: TRBD1

CDR3: CASSLAEWGEDTGELFF
DNA: TGTGCCAGCAGCTTAGCTGAGTGGGGAGAGGACACCGGGGAGCTGTTTTTT
size: -
J: TRBJ2-2
V: TRBV11-2
D: -

CDR3: CASSGSGTGGYTF
DNA: TGTGCCAGCAGCGGATCCGGGACAGGTGGCTACACCTTC
size: -
J: TRBJ1-2
V: TRBV7-9
D: TRBD1

CDR3: CATSSTGQGHVQETQYF
DNA: TGTGCCACCTCTTCGACCGGACAGGGACACGTCCAAGAGACCCAGTACTTC
size: -
J: TRBJ2-5
V: TRBV25-1
D: TRBD1

CDR3: CASSEVVRQSSYNEQFF
DNA: TGCGCCAGCAGTGAGGTCGTCAGGCAGAGCTCCTACAATGAGCAGTTCTTC
size: -
J: TRBJ2-1
V: TRBV10-1
D: -